Following are 23 T cell receptor beta chains from one sample sequenced in a study of tumor-infiltrating lymphocytes in primary liver carcinoma. cDNA specific to TCR beta was made from approximately 0.55 ug of total RNA, with a constant-region primer employed for priming. It was through three nested multiplex PCR rounds of slightly modified ARM-PCR that TCR beta libraries arose. Running ten to eleven cycles apiece, the first two PCR rounds relied on TRBV1-TRBV30 forward primers together with a C-beta reverse primer. Each CDR3 protein gets one entry after TCRdb re-called the multiplex PCR reads with MiXCR. The table lists fewer than 350,000 distinct CDR3 sequences, approximately 65% of them singletons, with under 8% in the top ten. Researchers drew blood RNA from unsorted whole blood and extracted germline DNA as well. What was sequenced was peripheral blood. The receptors originated from a man in his forties with primary liver carcinoma and hepatitis B virus infection.

A note on this clonotype: The junction and the germline gene differ at one end; a read error may be behind it. The chain combines TRBV29-1 with TRBJ2-2, with a possible D match to TRBD1 (6 bases). The CDR3 spans 13 residues. Germline V CDR1 and CDR2: SQVTM, ANQGSEA. The chain's CDR3 is CNVSQGWAGELLF. CDR3 in DNA: TGCAACGTTAGTCAGGGGTGGGCCGGGGAGCTGCTTTTT.

The table lists this clonotype with many counts. The V call is TRBV11-2, the J call TRBJ2-1; D might be TRBD2 (5 bases). V lost 4 bases to trimming and J lost 3 bases, with 19 bases between them. This CDR3 comprises 17 residues. Looked up from germline, CDR1 is SGHAT and CDR2 is FQNNGV. The CDR3 protein is CASSSQEWASSYNEQFF. The CDR3 nucleotides read TGTGCCAGCAGCTCCCAAGAATGGGCTAGCAGCTACAATGAGCAGTTCTTC.

A few counts support this clonotype. An end of the junction does not agree with germline; a read error may underlie this. This rearrangement joins TRBV7-9 to TRBJ1-4; no firm D call. CDR3 size: 16 residues. Germline CDR1 and CDR2: SEHNR and FQNEAQ (reference sequence). The CDR3 protein is CASSLKGGGTNEKLFF. The CDR3 nucleotides read TGTGCCAGCAGCTTAAAAGGCGGTGGAACTAATGAAAAACTTTTTTTT.

CDR3 protein: CASSPRGRGPYNEQFF. DNA of the CDR3: TGTGCCAGCAGCCCCCGAGGTAGAGGGCCCTACAATGAGCAGTTCTTC. The V call is TRBV11-2, the J call TRBJ2-1, with D perhaps TRBD2 (5 bases). V lost 5 bases to trimming and J lost 2 bases, with 16 bases between them. The germline CDR1 and CDR2 sequences are SGHAT and FQNNGV. CDR3 size: 16 residues.

This chain uses TRBV30 with TRBJ2-2; 9 nucleotides match TRBD1. The V and J ends lost 1 base and 1 base, in that order; junction bases with no gene match: 1. The CDR3 totals 15 residues. The germline V gene encodes CDR1 GTSNPN and CDR2 SVGIG (reference sequence). CDR3 in amino acids: CAWSGGQGNTGELFF. The CDR3 region has the DNA TGTGCCTGGAGTGGGGGACAGGGGAACACCGGGGAGCTGTTTTTT.

This clonotype was counted many times. The gene calls are TRBV29-1 and TRBJ2-5; 7 positions match TRBD2. The CDR3 runs 15 residues. V trimming: 2 bases; J trimming: 7 bases; junction bases outside the gene matches: 13. Germline V gene sequence: CDR1 SQVTM, CDR2 ANQGSEA. The CDR3: CSVERLAGDDGTQYF. CDR3 nucleotides: TGCAGCGTTGAAAGGTTAGCGGGTGACGACGGGACCCAGTACTTC.

Of note for this clonotype: The CDR3 does not end in the conserved phenylalanine or tryptophan, so this is likely a read error. This chain joins TRBV11-2 and TRBJ2-5; no clear D. Germline values: CDR1 SGHAT, CDR2 FQNNGV. V was cut by 2 bases and J by 4 bases, with 14 bases left in between. This CDR3 is 15 amino acids long. CDR3 protein: CASSLRPNYRETQYL. The CDR3 DNA follows: TGTGCCAGCAGCTTACGCCCTAACTACCGAGAGACCCAGTACCTC.

Details on this clonotype: With a much larger clone just one base away, this may be a read error. The chain is built from TRBV10-3 and TRBJ2-7, with D perhaps TRBD1 or TRBD2 (5 bases each). In germline, CDR1 is ENHRY, CDR2 SYGVKD. CDR3 length: 13 residues. V was pared by 7 bases and J by 0 bases, with 10 bases between. The CDR3 sequence is CAITRDLSYEQYF. The CDR3 DNA reads TGTGCCATCACTCGGGACCTCTCCTACGAGCAGTACTTC.

In this sample, this clonotype turned up once. The CDR3 does not close with the conserved phenylalanine or tryptophan, likely indicating a read error. The rearrangement joins TRBV11-2 to TRBJ1-2; D is unresolved. The CDR3 is 12 residues long. V dropped 6 bases and J dropped 7 bases, with 12 bases sitting between them. Germline lookup yields CDR1 SGHAT and CDR2 FQNNGV. For the CDR3, the DNA is TGTGCCAGCAGTCAACAGTATTCTGGCTACACCTCC. Its translation: CASSQQYSGYTS.

A remark on this clonotype: Given a much more abundant clone one base away, this may be a read error. Given the absence of the conserved phenylalanine or tryptophan at the CDR3 end, a read error is likely. The chain has TRBV12-3 or TRBV12-4 and TRBJ2-1; D is undetermined. V gave up 7 bases and J gave up 4 bases, with 8 bases separating them. The CDR3 contains 12 residues. This chain's CDR3 is CASTGNYNEQFI. The CDR3 region has the DNA TGTGCCAGCACCGGAAATTACAATGAGCAGTTCATC.

The chain has TRBV5-4 and TRBJ2-1; 9 bases agree with TRBD2. CDR3 length: 15 residues. Germline trimming cut 4 bases from V and 7 bases from J; bases unmatched to any gene: 9. Per germline, CDR1 SGHNT and CDR2 YYREEE (reference sequence). For the CDR3, the DNA is TGTGCCAGCAGCATGGAAGCGGGAGGTGTTAATGAGCAGTTCTTC. Its translation: CASSMEAGGVNEQFF.

Note on this clonotype: Given a much more abundant clone one base away, this may be a read error. The rearrangement uses TRBV10-2 and TRBJ2-5; 11 positions agree with TRBD2. The CDR3 loop spans 15 amino acids. In germline, CDR1 is WSHSY, CDR2 SAAADI. The CDR3 region has the DNA TGCGCCAGCAGGACTAGCGGGAAGTACCAAGGGACCCAGTACTTC. It specifies CASRTSGKYQGTQYF.

The V gene is TRBV11-2, the J gene TRBJ2-3; unclear D gene. The end of the DNA aligns better with TRBJ1-5, so the J call may be wrong. CDR1 and CDR2 (germline): SGHAT, FQNNGV. CDR3 length equals 18 residues. As DNA, the CDR3 is TGTGCCAGCAGCTTAGGCCCAATGGTCACGGGCTTCACAGATACGCAGCATTTT. The encoded protein is CASSLGPMVTGFTDTQHF.

With respect to this clonotype: A much larger clone sits a single nucleotide away, making a read error possible. The rearrangement links TRBV6-2 or TRBV6-3 to TRBJ2-3, with 15 nucleotides matching TRBD2. The V and J ends lost 2 bases and 8 bases, in that order; junction bases with no gene match: 2. Germline lookup yields CDR1 MNHEY and CDR2 SVGEGT. The length of the CDR3 is 15 residues. The CDR3 nucleotides read TGTGCCAGCAGTTACGGACTAGCGGGAGGGGTTACGCAGTATTTT. As protein: CASSYGLAGGVTQYF.

As concerns this clonotype: It is likely a read error, because the conserved phenylalanine at the end of the CDR3 is missing. The rearrangement links TRBV29-1 to TRBJ1-1; tentative D call: TRBD1 (5 bases). The V end was cut by 6 bases, the J end by 6 bases, with 23 bases between. The germline V gene encodes CDR1 SQVTM and CDR2 ANQGSEA. This CDR3 contains 15 residues. CDR3 sequence (DNA): TGCAGCGTGGGACGTGGGCTGGGGAGTGGGCCTGAAGCTTTCATT. It codes for CSVGRGLGSGPEAFI.

Only one count was recorded for this clonotype. A junction boundary mismatches the germline segment, possibly from a read error. V and J are TRBV6-5 and TRBJ2-7, with 9 bases aligning to TRBD2. Germline-derived CDR1 and CDR2 are MNHEY and SVGAGI. The CDR3 consists of 14 residues. The CDR3 loop reads CASSNSSGNSEQYF. The CDR3 nucleotides read TGCGCCAGCAGTAACTCTAGCGGGAATAGCGAGCAATACTTC.

The chain recombines TRBV28 with TRBJ2-1; D not resolved. Deletions cut 3 bases from V and 10 bases from J, with 16 bases between. The germline CDR1 and CDR2 sequences are MDHEN and SYDVKM. This CDR3 region has 14 residues. The chain's CDR3 is CASSFTRSWYEQFF. DNA for the CDR3: TGTGCCAGCAGTTTTACCCGTAGCTGGTACGAGCAGTTCTTC.

This clonotype was found a few times. The V gene is TRBV28, the J gene TRBJ2-1; TRBD2 agrees at 9 bases. In germline, CDR1 is MDHEN, CDR2 SYDVKM. The CDR3 covers 17 residues. With V trimmed by 2 bases and J by 0 bases, 5 bases remained unmatched. The CDR3 sequence: CASSLRRAGGSYNEQFF. The CDR3 DNA reads as TGTGCCAGCAGTTTAAGGAGAGCGGGAGGCTCCTACAATGAGCAGTTCTTC.

The chain has TRBV11-2 and TRBJ2-5, with 7 bases identical to TRBD1. Germline V gene lookup returns CDR1 SGHAT and CDR2 FQNNGV. The CDR3 runs to 14 residues. Trimming at V came to 4 bases and at J to 9 bases, leaving 11 bases not matched to a gene. CDR3 nucleotides: TGTGCCAGCAGCTGGGACAGTAGCCAAGGGGCCCAGTACTTC. As protein: CASSWDSSQGAQYF. The full variable domain, its missing parts supplied by reference TRBV11-2 and TRBJ2-5, is EAGVAQSPRYKIIEKRQSVAFWCNPISGHATLYWYQQILGQGPKLLIQFQNNGVVDDSQLPKDRFSAERLKGVDSTLKIQPAKLEDSAVYLCASSWDSSQGAQYFGPGTRLLVL.

Remarks on this clonotype: Relative to the germline gene, one junction end is altered; a read error may explain this. The chain joins TRBV29-1 to TRBJ2-7, with D possibly TRBD1 on 6 matching bases. The CDR3 is 13 amino acids. Germline CDR1 SQVTM, CDR2 ANQGSEA. The CDR3 nucleotides read TGCAGCGTCGAATCTAGGGGGAGTGACGAGAAGTACTTC. Translating it yields CSVESRGSDEKYF.

The chain employs TRBV29-1 and TRBJ2-7, with 7 bases that match TRBD2. The CDR3 totals 14 residues. Unmatched junction bases numbered 14, after V lost 2 bases and J lost 10 bases. Germline V gene lookup returns CDR1 SQVTM and CDR2 ANQGSEA. This CDR3 reads CSVEPSGTSYGQYF. CDR3 nucleotides: TGCAGCGTTGAACCCAGCGGGACCTCCTATGGACAGTACTTC.

The genes are TRBV11-2 and TRBJ2-7; 7 nucleotides agree with TRBD2. The germline CDR1 and CDR2 sequences are SGHAT and FQNNGV. The CDR3 totals 18 residues. Germline trimming cut 2 bases from V and 3 bases from J; bases unmatched to any gene: 16. The CDR3 region is CASSLHLGTRDYIYEQYF. CDR3 DNA sequence: TGTGCCAGCAGCTTACATCTTGGAACCCGGGACTACATCTACGAGCAGTACTTC.

Comments on this clonotype: Since a much larger clone is just one base distant, this may be a read error. The chain is built from TRBV29-1 and TRBJ1-2; possibly TRBD1 for D (5 bases). Looked up from germline, CDR1 is SQVTM and CDR2 is ANQGSEA. The CDR3 is 13 residues long. The CDR3 protein is CSVEDGDDYGYSF. The DNA for the CDR3 is TGCAGCGTTGAAGATGGGGACGACTATGGCTACTCCTTC.